One and the same sample provided the 26 T cell receptor beta chains below, sequenced in a study of chemoradiotherapy in HPV16-positive cancers. Libraries were prepared by immunoSEQ multiplex PCR; TCRdb keeps only in-frame clonotypes and omits some of them. The table records some 5,100 clones, approximately 89% of them present only once. This sample comprised blood, obtained from a patient who underwent chemoradiotherapy. The receptors derive from a human donor with HPV-associated anogenital cancer.

The chain combines TRBV7-9 with TRBJ1-4; possibly TRBD1 for D (5 bases). The V end was cut by 2 bases, the J end by 6 bases, with 13 bases between. The CDR3 length is 15 residues. The V gene's germline CDR1 is SEHNR and CDR2 FQNEAQ (reference sequence). In DNA form, the CDR3 reads TGTGCCAGCAGCTTAATCGTGGGGGAGGATGAAAAACTGTTTTTT. Translating it yields CASSLIVGEDEKLFF.

The chain joins TRBV2 to TRBJ1-1; unclear D gene. The V gene lost 1 base and the J gene lost 8 bases, with 8 bases spanning the gap. The CDR3 has 12 amino acids. Germline V lookup: CDR1 SNHLY, CDR2 FYNNEI. The CDR3 bases are TGTGCCAGCAGTGAAGACAGCTACGAAGCTTTCTTT. Amino acid sequence: CASSEDSYEAFF.

This chain links TRBV5-4 with TRBJ2-1, with 8 bases fitting TRBD2. CDR1 and CDR2 from the germline V gene are SGHNT and YYREEE (reference sequence). V shed 4 bases and J 8 bases; nucleotides not matched to a gene: 14. This CDR3 comprises 16 residues. The CDR3 sequence: CASSPFTAGVLDEQFF. The CDR3 DNA reads TGTGCCAGCAGCCCATTCACAGCGGGAGTCTTAGATGAGCAGTTCTTC. The full variable domain, completed using reference TRBV5-4 and TRBJ2-1, is ETGVTQSPTHLIKTRGQQVTLRCSSQSGHNTVSWYQQALGQGPQFIFQYYREEENGRGNFPPRFSGLQFPNYSSELNVNALELDDSALYLCASSPFTAGVLDEQFFGPGTRLTVL.

The rearrangement uses TRBV2 and TRBJ1-4; D is unclear. Trimming took 9 bases from V and 0 from J, leaving 17 bases between them. Germline-derived CDR1 and CDR2 are SNHLY and FYNNEI. The CDR3 has 16 amino acids. CDR3 nucleotides: TGTGCCAGAGGACCTCCCGGGGTTGCAACTAATGAAAAACTGTTTTTT. Protein sequence: CARGPPGVATNEKLFF.

The rearrangement joins TRBV19 to TRBJ2-1; 9 bases agree with TRBD2. The junction had 6 bases not matched to a gene; V was cut back by 4 bases and J by 2 bases. The germline V gene encodes CDR1 LNHDA and CDR2 SQIVND (reference sequence). This CDR3 comprises 16 residues. CDR3 sequence reads: CASSKTSGSTYNEQFF. CDR3 nucleotide sequence: TGTGCCAGTAGTAAAACTAGCGGGTCCACCTACAATGAGCAGTTCTTC. The whole variable domain, remainder taken from reference TRBV19 and TRBJ2-1, is DGGITQSPKYLFRKEGQNVTLSCEQNLNHDAMYWYRQDPGQGLRLIYYSQIVNDFQKGDIAEGYSVSREKKESFPLTVTSAQKNPTAFYLCASSKTSGSTYNEQFFGPGTRLTVL.

V is TRBV14 and J is TRBJ2-7, with D possibly TRBD2 on 5 matching bases. Germline assignment: CDR1 SGHDN and CDR2 FVKESK. V was shortened by 1 base and J by 2 bases, with 12 bases between the two germline ends. The CDR3 totals 15 residues. This chain's CDR3 is CASSQATFGAYEQYF. The CDR3 DNA reads TGTGCCAGCAGCCAAGCCACCTTCGGGGCCTACGAGCAGTACTTC. Full variable domain (outside the CDR3, taken from reference TRBV14 and TRBJ2-7): EAGVTQFPSHSVIEKGQTVTLRCDPISGHDNLYWYRRVMGKEIKFLLHFVKESKQDESGMPNNRFLAERTGGTYSTLKVQPAELEDSGVYFCASSQATFGAYEQYFGPGTRLTVT.

The chain is built from TRBV4-3 and TRBJ2-7, with D uncertain. V lost 1 base and J 2 bases, leaving 9 bases between the germline ends. Germline CDR1 is LGHNA and CDR2 is YSLEER. The CDR3 length is 14 residues. CDR3 loop: CASSQGRLTYEQYF. In DNA form, the CDR3 reads TGCGCCAGCAGCCAAGGTCGACTGACCTACGAGCAGTACTTC.

The chain carries TRBV7-2 and TRBJ2-7; D is possibly TRBD2 (6 bases). CDR3 length equals 14 residues. Germline values: CDR1 SGHTA, CDR2 FQGNSA. V lost 11 bases, J lost 9 bases, and 26 bases lay in between. Written as DNA, the CDR3 is TGTGCCGGGCTCGGAGGGTCGAAGGTCCCAGGGCAGTACTTC. It is translated as CAGLGGSKVPGQYF.

The chain has TRBV7-9 and TRBJ1-2; no definite D call. The V gene's germline CDR1 is SEHNR and CDR2 FQNEAQ (reference sequence). The V end lost 2 bases, the J end lost 4 bases, and 8 bases lay between the germline ends. This CDR3 region has 13 residues. The CDR3 region is CASSLLALYGYTF. CDR3 in DNA: TGTGCCAGCAGCTTACTAGCCCTCTATGGCTACACCTTC.

This CDR3 reads CAIGKNTGELFF. The CDR3 nucleotides are TGTGCCATCGGGAAGAACACCGGGGAGCTGTTTTTT. The V and J genes are TRBV15 and TRBJ2-2; tentatively, D is TRBD2 (5 bases). The CDR3 has 12 amino acids. The ends were cut back, 10 bases at V and 1 base at J, with 7 bases in the middle. Germline loops: CDR1 LNHNV, CDR2 YYDKDF (reference sequence).

V gene TRBV7-2 combines with J gene TRBJ2-2; TRBD2 matches 13 bases. The V and J ends lost 1 base and 2 bases, in that order; junction bases with no gene match: 1. The CDR3 length is 17 residues. CDR1 is SGHTA and CDR2 is FQGNSA in the germline V gene. This CDR3 reads CASSLGLAGGNTGELFF. The CDR3 DNA follows: TGTGCCAGCAGCTTAGGACTAGCGGGAGGAAACACCGGGGAGCTGTTTTTT.

The V gene is TRBV7-3, the J gene TRBJ1-2, with TRBD1 matching over 7 bases. Germline-derived CDR1 and CDR2 are SGHTA and FQGTGA. Losses at the gene ends were 5 bases for V and 4 bases for J; bases not matched to a gene: 22. CDR3 length equals 19 residues. The CDR3 DNA follows: TGTGCCAGCAGCCTCCCCCGGGACAGCGTCTCACTTCTCTTCTATGGCTACACCTTC. Translating gives CASSLPRDSVSLLFYGYTF.

This clone occurred once. The rearrangement joins TRBV7-2 to TRBJ2-6; D is perhaps TRBD1 (5 bases). There are 15 residues in the CDR3. Trimming stripped 4 bases from V and 0 bases from J, with 7 bases between. CDR1 and CDR2 from the germline V gene are SGHTA and FQGNSA. CDR3 DNA: TGTGCCAGCAGCTACGACAGCTCTGGGGCCAACGTCCTGACTTTC. Translated: CASSYDSSGANVLTF.

In nucleotides, the CDR3 is TGCGCCAGCAGTAATAATCCGGGACAGCCGTCCTCTGGGGCCAACGTCCTGACTTTC. Amino acid sequence: CASSNNPGQPSSGANVLTF. The chain couples TRBV5-1 to TRBJ2-6, with 7 positions matching TRBD1. J was trimmed by 0 bases and V by 5 bases; bases with no gene match: 14. This CDR3 spans 19 amino acids. Per germline, CDR1 SGHRS and CDR2 YFSETQ.

The chain uses TRBV28 and TRBJ1-4; a possible D gene is TRBD1 (5 bases). The V end was cut by 6 bases, the J end by 5 bases, with 13 bases between. Germline CDR1 MDHEN, CDR2 SYDVKM. The CDR3 extends over 14 amino acids. This chain's CDR3 is CASSLEGRNEKLFF. In DNA, the CDR3 is TGTGCCAGCAGCCTGGAGGGGAGAAATGAAAAACTGTTTTTT.

V gene TRBV4-3 combines with J gene TRBJ1-3, with D hard to call. V was clipped by 0 bases and J by 4 bases, with 10 bases between them. CDR1 and CDR2 (germline): LGHNA, YSLEER. The CDR3 is 15 residues long. As DNA, the CDR3 is TGCGCCAGCAGCCAAGATATGGCACCCGGAAACACCATATATTTT. Its translation: CASSQDMAPGNTIYF.

The sample holds one count of this clone. The V call is TRBV5-1, the J call TRBJ2-3; D is perhaps TRBD1 (5 bases). The length of the CDR3 is 14 residues. Germline V gene data show CDR1 as SGHRS and CDR2 as YFSETQ. V lost 0 bases and J lost 1, with 6 bases in between. Written as DNA, the CDR3 is TGCGCCAGCAGCTTGGACAGGCGCACAGATACGCAGTATTTT. It translates to CASSLDRRTDTQYF.

The chain links TRBV4-3 to TRBJ2-1; no firm D call. Trimming left V 0 bases short and J 8 bases short, with 8 bases between. CDR1 is LGHNA, CDR2 YSLEER, per germline. This CDR3 has 13 residues. In DNA form, the CDR3 reads TGCGCCAGCAGCCAAGAATACGGCTATGAGCAGTTCTTC. It is translated as CASSQEYGYEQFF.

V is TRBV6-5 and J is TRBJ1-4, with D unresolved. V was trimmed by 0 bases and J by 5 bases, leaving 10 bases between them. The CDR3 loop spans 15 amino acids. Germline CDR1 reads MNHEY; CDR2 reads SVGAGI. The CDR3 reads CASSYSSATNEKLFF. Written as DNA, the CDR3 is TGTGCCAGCAGTTACTCGTCAGCTACGAATGAAAAACTGTTTTTT.

Written as DNA, the CDR3 is TGTGCCAGCAGCCCCTGGCGTCGGGCCAAAAACATTCAGTACTTC. This gives the protein CASSPWRRAKNIQYF. This chain links TRBV7-2 with TRBJ2-4; D remains ambiguous. This CDR3 is built from 15 residues. The V end lost 5 bases, the J end lost 1 base, and 12 bases lay between the germline ends. Per the germline V gene, CDR1 is SGHTA and CDR2 is FQGNSA.

This chain connects TRBV28 to TRBJ1-2, with no clear D. Germline loops: CDR1 MDHEN, CDR2 SYDVKM. This CDR3 is 17 amino acids long. Deletions cut 6 bases from V and 2 bases from J, with 22 bases between. Here the CDR3 reads CASSNLQWGFENYGYTF. The CDR3, as DNA: TGTGCCAGCAGCAATCTTCAGTGGGGATTCGAAAACTATGGCTACACCTTC.

This clone was counted a few times. The chain carries TRBV11-2 and TRBJ1-5; 8 bases are shared with TRBD1. V lost 5 bases to trimming and J lost 5 bases; unmatched junction nucleotides: 8. Germline values: CDR1 SGHAT, CDR2 FQNNGV. The CDR3 has 15 residues. CDR3 sequence reads: CASSAGTGADQPQHF. In DNA form, the CDR3 reads TGTGCCAGCAGCGCCGGGACAGGAGCAGATCAGCCCCAGCATTTT.

The chain employs TRBV6-5 and TRBJ1-5, with TRBD1 as a possible D gene (6 bases). The CDR3 is 15 residues long. V lost 7 bases, J lost 2 bases, and 15 bases lay in between. Germline assignment: CDR1 MNHEY and CDR2 SVGAGI. CDR3 protein: CASTSGVEGNQPQHF. CDR3 DNA sequence: TGTGCCAGCACCTCAGGGGTGGAGGGCAATCAGCCCCAGCATTTT.

V is TRBV29-1 and J is TRBJ1-3, with D possibly being TRBD1 (5 bases). Trimming stripped 4 bases from V and 4 bases from J, with 8 bases between. This CDR3 has 12 residues. CDR1 and CDR2 from the germline V gene are SQVTM and ANQGSEA. The CDR3 nucleotides are TGCAGCGTTGGGGGCGAGGGAAACACCATATATTTT. It encodes CSVGGEGNTIYF.

As regards this clone: Other DNA sequences in the same sample also yield this CDR3. The V and J genes are TRBV15 and TRBJ2-6; 8 bases map to TRBD1. Trimming cost V 8 bases and J 1 base; bases outside gene matches: 13. This CDR3 is 18 amino acids long. The germline V gene has CDR1 LNHNV and CDR2 YYDKDF (reference sequence). The CDR3 bases are TGTGCCACCTCTTATTCCGGGACAGGAATATCTGGGGCCAACGTCCTGACTTTC. Amino acid sequence: CATSYSGTGISGANVLTF.

The V gene is TRBV19, the J gene TRBJ2-2; the D is unclear. CDR1 LNHDA and CDR2 SQIVND come from the germline V gene (reference sequence). The CDR3 totals 15 residues. Trimming took 5 bases from V and 1 from J, leaving 11 bases between them. In nucleotides, the CDR3 is TGTGCCAGTAGTCCAAGTGAGCTGAACACCGGGGAGCTGTTTTTT. Amino acid sequence: CASSPSELNTGELFF.